This TCR beta chain was documented in a study of blood T cell repertoires in COVID-19. As for the study in general: The samples span acute and convalescent COVID-19 from the United States, Italy and Spain. Nucleic acid was either cDNA or gDNA, and it came from T cells, B-cell-depleted T cells, or PBMCs.

Germline V gene data show CDR1 as SGHVS and CDR2 as FQNEAQ. Germline trimming cut 0 bases from V and 2 bases from J; bases unmatched to any gene: 9. The CDR3 loop spans 17 amino acids. Original processing notes: Amplified reference gene primers provided the basis for estimating nucleated cell counts. Produced via immunoSEQ multiplex PCR; TCRdb's table is partial and in-frame only. The V and J calls and clone size come from that table; D and trimming were worked out from the DNA. Of under 250,000 clones detected, 80% to 85% appear once; the ten largest clones hold 5% to 6.5%. This clonotype was obtained from a woman aged 60-75 years who had recovered from COVID-19. The chain couples TRBV7-8 to TRBJ2-7; TRBD1 matches at 8 bases. What was sequenced was peripheral blood. CDR3 sequence (DNA): TGTGCCAGCAGCTTAGCCCTCCAGGGACAGGTCCCCTACGAGCAGTACTTC. Translation: CASSLALQGQVPYEQYF. The whole variable domain, remainder taken from reference TRBV7-8 and TRBJ2-7, is GAGVSQSPRYKVAKRGQDVALRCDPISGHVSLFWYQQALGQGPEFLTYFQNEAQLDKSGLPSDRFFAERPEGSVSTLKIQRTQQEDSAVYLCASSLALQGQVPYEQYFGPGTRLTVT.